A selection of T cell receptor beta chains follows, all from one sample in a study of PD-1 blockade in classical Hodgkin lymphoma. Here immunoSEQ multiplex PCR was the method, and the copy in TCRdb shows in-frame clones only, minus some. The sample lists some 21,000 clones, roughly 85% seen once, with more than 10% in the top ten. Sequencing was performed on peripheral blood mononuclear cells (PBMCs), taken before the fourth cycle of nivolumab. These receptors were taken from a human donor with classical Hodgkin lymphoma. CDR3s include the opening cysteine and the closing phenylalanine or tryptophan. The D gene is left open where the match is weak. Some rows have no size entry. The others give once, few or many, or a class for an expanded clone.

v_call,d_call,clone_size,j_call,cdr3_aa,cdr3_nt
TRBV4-3,NA,once,TRBJ2-7,CASSQDGLFYEQYF,TGCGCCAGCAGCCAAGATGGCCTCTTCTACGAGCAGTACTTC
TRBV5-4,TRBD1,NA,TRBJ2-5,CASSLAGGGIQETQYF,TGTGCCAGCAGCTTGGCAGGGGGCGGGATCCAAGAGACCCAGTACTTC
TRBV5-5,TRBD1,NA,TRBJ2-2,CASSVRTGKTGELFF,TGTGCCAGCAGCGTCAGGACAGGGAAAACCGGGGAGCTGTTTTTT
TRBV9,TRBD2,once,TRBJ2-3,CASSVALAGGADTQYF,TGTGCCAGCAGCGTGGCGCTAGCGGGGGGTGCTGATACGCAGTATTTT
TRBV6-5,TRBD1,NA,TRBJ2-7,CASSYGTGISGEQYF,TGTGCCAGCAGTTACGGGACAGGAATTTCTGGGGAGCAGTACTTC
TRBV7-2,TRBD1,NA,TRBJ2-7,CASSYGQAYEQYF,TGTGCCAGCAGCTACGGACAGGCCTACGAGCAGTACTTC
TRBV7-7,NA,NA,TRBJ2-5,CASSLRAAQETQYF,TGTGCTAGCAGCTTACGGGCAGCTCAAGAGACCCAGTACTTC
TRBV6-1,NA,NA,TRBJ2-2,CASTEPRERGTGELFF,TGTGCCAGCACTGAACCCCGGGAACGGGGCACCGGGGAGCTGTTTTTT
TRBV6-5,NA,few,TRBJ1-3,CASHPWTGNTIYF,TGTGCCAGCCATCCTTGGACAGGAAACACCATATATTTT
TRBV4-3,NA,NA,TRBJ1-5,CASSHLFDSNQPQHF,TGCGCCAGCAGCCATCTCTTCGATAGCAATCAGCCCCAGCATTTT
TRBV10-3,TRBD1,NA,TRBJ2-7,CAISETGQGVYEQYF,TGTGCCATCAGTGAAACGGGACAGGGGGTCTACGAGCAGTACTTC
TRBV7-7,NA,NA,TRBJ1-3,CASSLAQGPGNTIYF,TGTGCTAGCAGCTTAGCCCAGGGCCCTGGAAACACCATATATTTT
TRBV5-8,TRBD2,NA,TRBJ2-3,CASSLAWTSGTTDTQYF,TGTGCCAGCAGCTTGGCCTGGACTAGCGGGACTACAGATACGCAGTATTTT
TRBV29-1,TRBD1,few,TRBJ1-3,CSARTGSGNTIYF,TGCAGCGCCAGGACAGGGTCTGGAAACACCATATATTTT
TRBV15,TRBD2,NA,TRBJ2-3,CATSPGLAGVGTQYF,TGTGCCACCAGCCCTGGACTAGCGGGAGTGGGTACGCAGTATTTT
TRBV10-3,NA,NA,TRBJ2-7,CATDSPYEQYF,TGTGCCACGGACAGTCCCTACGAGCAGTACTTC
TRBV5-1,NA,NA,TRBJ1-5,CASSFSPGGEGPQHF,TGCGCCAGCAGCTTTAGTCCGGGGGGCGAGGGGCCCCAGCATTTT
TRBV5-1,NA,NA,TRBJ2-5,CASSRGPGETQYF,TGCGCCAGCAGCCGGGGGCCCGGGGAGACCCAGTACTTC